This T cell receptor (beta chain) was retrieved from a study of blood T cell repertoires in COVID-19. Overall study context: Samples came from the United States, Italy and Spain, spanning acute and convalescent COVID-19.

This CDR3 contains 18 residues. Participant age was about 18 to 100 years, and participants resided in roughly 25 US areas. In the original workflow: How many nucleated cells were present was estimated from reference gene primer amplification. Sequenced by immunoSEQ multiplex PCR; TCRdb stores in-frame clones only, minus some. For V, J and clone size, that table is used; D and trimming come from the DNA. The repertoire holds about 140,000 clones, with 75% to 80% as singletons. Input material: PBMCs or T cells enriched from blood (not recorded which). This chain connects TRBV1 to TRBJ1-5; TRBD1, the D gene given by the table, was not confirmed from the DNA. TRBV1 is assigned pseudogene status. The source is a woman between 45 and 60 years old who had recovered from COVID-19. The CDR3 nucleotides are TGCACCAGCAGCCAAGCGCCCGGGACAGGGTATAGCAATCAGCCCCAGCATTTT. Translation gives CTSSQAPGTGYSNQPQHF.